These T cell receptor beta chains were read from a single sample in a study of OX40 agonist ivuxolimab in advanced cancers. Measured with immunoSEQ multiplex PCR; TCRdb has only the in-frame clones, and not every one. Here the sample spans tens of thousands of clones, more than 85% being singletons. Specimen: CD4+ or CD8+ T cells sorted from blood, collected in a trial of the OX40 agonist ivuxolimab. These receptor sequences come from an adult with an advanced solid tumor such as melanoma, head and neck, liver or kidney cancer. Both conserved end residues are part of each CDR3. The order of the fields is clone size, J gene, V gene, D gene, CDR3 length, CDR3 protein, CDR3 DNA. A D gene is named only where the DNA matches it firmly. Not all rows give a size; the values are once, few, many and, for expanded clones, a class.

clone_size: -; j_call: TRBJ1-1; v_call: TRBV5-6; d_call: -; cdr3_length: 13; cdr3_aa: CASSRDQNTEAFF; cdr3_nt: TGTGCCAGCAGCCGTGACCAGAACACTGAAGCTTTCTTT
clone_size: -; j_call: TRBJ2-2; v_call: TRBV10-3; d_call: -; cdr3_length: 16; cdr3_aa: CAISESGGRNTGELFF; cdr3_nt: TGTGCCATCAGTGAGTCAGGGGGGAGGAACACCGGGGAGCTGTTTTTT
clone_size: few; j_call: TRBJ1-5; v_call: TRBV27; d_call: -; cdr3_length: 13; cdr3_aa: CASSTGINQPQHF; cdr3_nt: TGTGCCAGCAGTACAGGGATCAATCAGCCCCAGCATTTT
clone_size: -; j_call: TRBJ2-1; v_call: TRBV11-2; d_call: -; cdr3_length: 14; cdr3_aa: CASSLGGASNEQFF; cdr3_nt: TGTGCCAGCAGCTTAGGGGGGGCGAGTAATGAGCAGTTCTTC
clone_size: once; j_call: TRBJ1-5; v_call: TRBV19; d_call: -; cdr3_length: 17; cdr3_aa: CASSIDPEELGNQPQHF; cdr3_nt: TGTGCCAGTAGTATAGATCCCGAGGAATTGGGCAATCAGCCCCAGCATTTT
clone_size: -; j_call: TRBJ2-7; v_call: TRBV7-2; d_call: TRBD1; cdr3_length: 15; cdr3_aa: CASSLPGQGYGEQYF; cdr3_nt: TGTGCCAGCAGCTTACCGGGACAGGGGTACGGAGAGCAGTACTTC
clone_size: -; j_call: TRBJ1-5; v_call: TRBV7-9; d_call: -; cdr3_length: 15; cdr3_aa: CASSSELQGWQPQHF; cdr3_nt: TGTGCCAGCAGCTCCGAATTGCAGGGTTGGCAGCCCCAGCATTTT
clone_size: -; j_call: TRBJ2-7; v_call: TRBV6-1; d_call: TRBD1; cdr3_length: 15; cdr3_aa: CASSGGTGGFDEQYF; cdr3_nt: TGTGCCAGCAGTGGGGGGACAGGGGGCTTCGACGAGCAGTACTTC
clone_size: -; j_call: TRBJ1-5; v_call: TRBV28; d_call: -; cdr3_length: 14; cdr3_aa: CASSPGWGNQPQHF; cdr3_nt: TGTGCCAGCAGTCCGGGATGGGGCAATCAGCCCCAGCATTTT
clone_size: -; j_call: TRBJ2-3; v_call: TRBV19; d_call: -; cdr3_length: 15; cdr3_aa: CASSLRGGGADTQYF; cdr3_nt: TGTGCCAGTAGTCTCCGGGGAGGGGGGGCAGATACGCAGTATTTT
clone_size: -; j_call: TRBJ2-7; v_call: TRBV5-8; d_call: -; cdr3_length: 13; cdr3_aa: CASSSSDSYEQYF; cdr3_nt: TGTGCCAGCAGCAGCAGCGATTCCTACGAGCAGTACTTC
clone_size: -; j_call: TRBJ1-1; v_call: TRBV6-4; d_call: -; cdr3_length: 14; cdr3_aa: CASSDSLGGTEAFF; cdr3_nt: TGTGCCAGCAGTGATAGTTTAGGGGGAACTGAAGCTTTCTTT
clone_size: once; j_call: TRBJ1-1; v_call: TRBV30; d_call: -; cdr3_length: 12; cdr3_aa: CAWSVMNTEAFF; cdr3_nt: TGTGCCTGGAGTGTCATGAACACTGAAGCTTTCTTT
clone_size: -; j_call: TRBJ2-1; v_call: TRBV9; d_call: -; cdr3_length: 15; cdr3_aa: CASQTMPGPGGEQFF; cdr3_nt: TGTGCCAGCCAGACGATGCCGGGGCCTGGTGGAGAGCAGTTCTTC
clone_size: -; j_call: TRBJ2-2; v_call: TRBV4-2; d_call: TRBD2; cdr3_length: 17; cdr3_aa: CASSQDGTSGGTGELFF; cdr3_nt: TGTGCCAGCAGCCAAGACGGGACTAGCGGGGGGACTGGGGAGCTGTTTTTT
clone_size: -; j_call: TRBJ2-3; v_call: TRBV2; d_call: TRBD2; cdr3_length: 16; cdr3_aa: CASSEALAGGTDTQYF; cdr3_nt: TGTGCCAGCAGTGAAGCGCTAGCGGGGGGTACAGATACGCAGTATTTT
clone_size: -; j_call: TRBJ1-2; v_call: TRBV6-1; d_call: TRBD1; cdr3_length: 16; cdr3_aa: CASSDHRDSYLYGYTF; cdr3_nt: TGTGCCAGCAGTGATCACCGGGACAGCTACCTCTATGGCTACACCTTC
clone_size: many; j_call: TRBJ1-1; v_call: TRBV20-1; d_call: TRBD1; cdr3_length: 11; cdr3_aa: CSASRDSEAFF; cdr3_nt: TGCAGTGCTAGCCGGGACAGCGAAGCTTTCTTT
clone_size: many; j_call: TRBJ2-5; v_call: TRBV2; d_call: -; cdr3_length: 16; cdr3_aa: CASLDYSGSPQETQYF; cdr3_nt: TGTGCCAGCCTGGACTATTCGGGATCCCCACAAGAGACCCAGTACTTC
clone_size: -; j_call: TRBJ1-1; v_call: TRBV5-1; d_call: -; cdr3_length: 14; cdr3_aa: CASSFRAMNTEAFF; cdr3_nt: TGCGCCAGCAGCTTTCGGGCCATGAACACTGAAGCTTTCTTT
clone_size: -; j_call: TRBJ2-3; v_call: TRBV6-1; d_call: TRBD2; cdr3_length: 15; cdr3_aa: CASQREGPSTDTQYF; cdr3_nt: TGTGCCAGCCAGAGGGAGGGGCCCAGCACAGATACGCAGTATTTT
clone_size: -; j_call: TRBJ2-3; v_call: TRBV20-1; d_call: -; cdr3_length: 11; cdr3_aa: CSAHVTDTQYF; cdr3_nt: TGCAGTGCTCACGTCACAGATACGCAGTATTTT
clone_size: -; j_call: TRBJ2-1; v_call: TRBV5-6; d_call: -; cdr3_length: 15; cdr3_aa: CASSLGGGTYNEQFF; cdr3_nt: TGTGCCAGCAGCTTGGGTGGGGGCACCTACAATGAGCAGTTCTTC
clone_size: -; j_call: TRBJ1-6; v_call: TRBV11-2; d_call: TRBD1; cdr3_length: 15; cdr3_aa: CASSLGDRVNSPLHF; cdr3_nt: TGTGCCAGCAGCTTGGGAGACAGGGTAAATTCACCCCTCCACTTT
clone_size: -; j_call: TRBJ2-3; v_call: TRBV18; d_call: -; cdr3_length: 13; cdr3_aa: CASSPPTLDTQYF; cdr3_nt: TGTGCCAGCTCACCACCGACTCTGGATACGCAGTATTTT
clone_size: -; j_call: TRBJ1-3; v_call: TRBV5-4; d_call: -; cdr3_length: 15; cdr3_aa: CASSQRYGAGNTIYF; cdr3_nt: TGTGCCAGCAGCCAACGGTATGGGGCTGGAAACACCATATATTTT
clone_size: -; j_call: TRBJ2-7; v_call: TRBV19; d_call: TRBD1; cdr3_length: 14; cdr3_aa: CATSDRIRSYEQYF; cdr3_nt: TGTGCCACTTCGGACAGGATTCGTTCCTACGAGCAGTACTTC
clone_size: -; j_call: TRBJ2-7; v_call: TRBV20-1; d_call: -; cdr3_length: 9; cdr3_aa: CSAHYEQYF; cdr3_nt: TGCAGTGCCCATTACGAGCAGTACTTC
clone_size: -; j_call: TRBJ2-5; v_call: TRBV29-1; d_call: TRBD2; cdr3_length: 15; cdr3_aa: CSVVWRGALQETQYF; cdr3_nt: TGCAGCGTTGTATGGCGGGGGGCCCTCCAGGAGACCCAGTACTTC
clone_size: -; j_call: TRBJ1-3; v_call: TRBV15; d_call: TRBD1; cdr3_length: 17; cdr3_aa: CATSRGTGVSSGNTIYF; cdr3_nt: TGTGCCACCAGCAGAGGGACAGGGGTTAGCTCTGGAAACACCATATATTTT
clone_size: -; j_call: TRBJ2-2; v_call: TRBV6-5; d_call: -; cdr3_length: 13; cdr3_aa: CASSYSSSGELFF; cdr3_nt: TGTGCCAGCAGTTACTCGAGCTCCGGGGAGCTGTTTTTT
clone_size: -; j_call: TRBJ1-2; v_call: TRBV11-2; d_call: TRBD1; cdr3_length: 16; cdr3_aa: CASSLDVGTGEGGYTF; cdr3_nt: TGTGCCAGCAGCTTAGATGTTGGGACAGGGGAAGGCGGCTACACCTTC
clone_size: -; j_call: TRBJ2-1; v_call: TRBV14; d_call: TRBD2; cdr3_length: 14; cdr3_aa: CASSQATGGGEQFF; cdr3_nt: TGTGCCAGCAGCCAAGCTACAGGCGGGGGTGAGCAGTTCTTC
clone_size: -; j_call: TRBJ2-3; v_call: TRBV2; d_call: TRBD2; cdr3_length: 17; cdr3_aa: CASSEARVAGSTDTQYF; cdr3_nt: TGTGCCAGCAGTGAAGCGCGGGTAGCGGGGAGCACAGATACGCAGTATTTT
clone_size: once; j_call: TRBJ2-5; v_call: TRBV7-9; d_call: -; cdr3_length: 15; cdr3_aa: CASSSPRVHQETQYF; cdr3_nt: TGTGCCAGCAGCTCCCCCCGCGTTCACCAAGAGACCCAGTACTTC
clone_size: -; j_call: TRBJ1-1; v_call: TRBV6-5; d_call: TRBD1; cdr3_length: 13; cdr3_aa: CASSDRGNTEAFF; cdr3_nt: TGTGCCAGCAGTGACAGGGGAAACACTGAAGCTTTCTTT
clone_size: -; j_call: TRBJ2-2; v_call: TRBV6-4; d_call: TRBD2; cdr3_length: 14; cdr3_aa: CASTFLGGSGELFF; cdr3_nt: TGTGCCAGCACCTTTCTCGGGGGGTCGGGGGAGCTGTTTTTT
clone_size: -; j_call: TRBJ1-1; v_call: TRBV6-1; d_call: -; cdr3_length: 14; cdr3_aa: CASSSSGESTEAFF; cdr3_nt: TGTGCCAGCAGCTCCTCAGGGGAGTCGACTGAAGCTTTCTTT
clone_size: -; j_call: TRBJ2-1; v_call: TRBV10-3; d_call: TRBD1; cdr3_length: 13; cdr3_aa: CAINSQGYNEQFF; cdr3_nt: TGTGCCATCAATTCACAGGGGTACAATGAGCAGTTCTTC
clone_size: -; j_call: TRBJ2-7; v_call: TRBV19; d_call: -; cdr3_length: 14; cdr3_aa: CASSIGSTYYEQYF; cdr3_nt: TGTGCCAGTAGTATAGGGTCAACCTACTACGAGCAGTACTTC